This T cell receptor (beta chain) was profiled in a study of blood T cells in healthy people across ages. Study-level findings and limits: Changes in expanded clonotypes were possibly confounded, as the CMV status of donors was unknown. TCR beta diversity, measured per million T cells, fell in a roughly linear way with age.

As concerns this clonotype: The antigen is undetermined.

A second PCR of 7 to 11 cycles used a sample-barcoded 5' primer and a J-beta primer mix. TCRdb independently ran MiXCR on the 5' RACE reads; one entry per CDR3 protein. The data show around 750,000 distinct CDR3 sequences, roughly 53% seen once. CDR1 is MDHEN and CDR2 is SYDVKM in the germline V gene. Trimming left V 3 bases short and J 9 bases short, with 15 bases between. This CDR3 region has 14 residues. Each sample used at least 6.5 million PBMCs. The sequencing sample was made of blood. The chain links TRBV28 to TRBJ2-1; tentative D call: TRBD2 (7 bases). The source is an elderly man in good health. The CDR3 loop is CASSFIGGAREQFF. The CDR3 DNA reads TGTGCCAGCAGTTTCATTGGGGGGGCACGTGAGCAGTTCTTC.